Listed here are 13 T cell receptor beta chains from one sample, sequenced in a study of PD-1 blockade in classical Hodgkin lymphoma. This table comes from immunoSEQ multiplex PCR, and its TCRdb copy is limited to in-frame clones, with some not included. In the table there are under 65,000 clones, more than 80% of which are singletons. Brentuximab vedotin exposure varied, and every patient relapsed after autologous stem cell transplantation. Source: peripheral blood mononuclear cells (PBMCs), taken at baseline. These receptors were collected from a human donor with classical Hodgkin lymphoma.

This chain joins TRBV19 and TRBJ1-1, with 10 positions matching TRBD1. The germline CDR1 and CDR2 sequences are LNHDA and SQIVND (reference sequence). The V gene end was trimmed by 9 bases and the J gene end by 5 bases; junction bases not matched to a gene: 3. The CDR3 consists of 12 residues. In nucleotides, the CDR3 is TGTGCCAGCGACAGGGGGCTAACTGAAGCTTTCTTT. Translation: CASDRGLTEAFF.

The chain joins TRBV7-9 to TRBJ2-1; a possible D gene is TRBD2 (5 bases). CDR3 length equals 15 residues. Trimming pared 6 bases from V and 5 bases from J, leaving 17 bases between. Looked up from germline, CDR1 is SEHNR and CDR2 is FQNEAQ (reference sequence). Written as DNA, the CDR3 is TGTGCCAGCAGGGCTTCGGGGTTTACCCACAATGAGCAGTTCTTC. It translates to CASRASGFTHNEQFF.

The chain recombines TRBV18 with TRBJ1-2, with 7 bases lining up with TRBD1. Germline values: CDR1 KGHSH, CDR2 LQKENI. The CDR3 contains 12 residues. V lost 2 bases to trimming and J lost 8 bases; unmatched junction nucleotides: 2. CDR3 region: CASSPGTDGYTF. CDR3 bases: TGTGCCAGCTCACCAGGGACAGACGGCTACACCTTC.

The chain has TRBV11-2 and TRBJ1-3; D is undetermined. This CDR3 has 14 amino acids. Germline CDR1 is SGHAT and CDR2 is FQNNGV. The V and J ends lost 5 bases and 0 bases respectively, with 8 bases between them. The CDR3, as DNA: TGTGCCAGCAGCCTCGCAGGCTCTGGAAACACCATATATTTT. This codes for CASSLAGSGNTIYF.

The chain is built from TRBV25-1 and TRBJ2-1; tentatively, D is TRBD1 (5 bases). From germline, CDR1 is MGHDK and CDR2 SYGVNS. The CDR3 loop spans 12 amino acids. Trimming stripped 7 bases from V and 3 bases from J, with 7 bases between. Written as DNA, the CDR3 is TGTGCCAGCATAGGGGTCTACAATGAGCAGTTCTTC. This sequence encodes CASIGVYNEQFF.

The chain's CDR3 is CASSQAEFDEKLFF. As DNA, the CDR3 is TGTGCCAGCAGCCAAGCGGAATTTGATGAAAAACTGTTTTTT. This chain uses TRBV14 with TRBJ1-4; the D is unclear. Trimming stripped 1 base from V and 6 bases from J, with 9 bases between. The CDR3 has 14 amino acids. Germline CDR1 SGHDN, CDR2 FVKESK.

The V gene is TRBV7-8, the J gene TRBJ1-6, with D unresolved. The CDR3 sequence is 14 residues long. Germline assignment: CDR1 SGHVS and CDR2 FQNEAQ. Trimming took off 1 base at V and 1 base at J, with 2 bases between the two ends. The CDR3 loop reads CASSLGSYNSPLHF. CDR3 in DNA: TGTGCCAGCAGCTTAGGGTCCTATAATTCACCCCTCCACTTT.

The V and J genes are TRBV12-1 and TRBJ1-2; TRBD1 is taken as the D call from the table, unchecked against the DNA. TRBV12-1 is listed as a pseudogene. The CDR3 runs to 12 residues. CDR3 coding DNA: TGTGCCAGCAGCGACCAGGGAACTGGCTACACCTTC. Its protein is CASSDQGTGYTF.

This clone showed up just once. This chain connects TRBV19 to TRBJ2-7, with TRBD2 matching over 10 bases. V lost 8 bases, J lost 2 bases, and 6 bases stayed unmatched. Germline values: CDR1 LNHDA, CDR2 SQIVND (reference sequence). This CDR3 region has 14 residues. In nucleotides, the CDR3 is TGTGCCAGTGGCACTAGCGGGGTAACCTACGAGCAGTACTTC. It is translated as CASGTSGVTYEQYF.

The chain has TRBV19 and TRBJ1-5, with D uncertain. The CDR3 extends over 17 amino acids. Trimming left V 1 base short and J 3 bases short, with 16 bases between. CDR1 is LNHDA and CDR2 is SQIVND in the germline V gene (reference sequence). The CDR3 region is CASSIGLIGQFNQPQHF. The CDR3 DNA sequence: TGTGCCAGTAGTATAGGCTTGATCGGGCAGTTCAATCAGCCCCAGCATTTT.

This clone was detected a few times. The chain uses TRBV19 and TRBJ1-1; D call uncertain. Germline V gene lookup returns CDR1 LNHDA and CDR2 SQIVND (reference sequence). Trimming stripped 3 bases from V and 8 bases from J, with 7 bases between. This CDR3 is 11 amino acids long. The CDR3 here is CASSMIREAFF. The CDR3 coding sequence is TGTGCCAGTAGTATGATACGCGAAGCTTTCTTT.

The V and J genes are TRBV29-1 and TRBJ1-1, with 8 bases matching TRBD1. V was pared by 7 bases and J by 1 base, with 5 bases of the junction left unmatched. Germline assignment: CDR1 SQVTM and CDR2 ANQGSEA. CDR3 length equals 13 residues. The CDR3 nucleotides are TGCAGCGCAAGGACAGGGACGAACACTGAAGCTTTCTTT. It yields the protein CSARTGTNTEAFF.

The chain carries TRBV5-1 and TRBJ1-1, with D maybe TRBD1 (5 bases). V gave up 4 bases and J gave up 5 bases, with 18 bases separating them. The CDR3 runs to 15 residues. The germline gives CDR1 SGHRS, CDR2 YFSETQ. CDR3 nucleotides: TGCGCCAGCAGCCTCACCCGGGGGTTGGGGACTGAAGCTTTCTTT. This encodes CASSLTRGLGTEAFF.